Presented here are 30 T cell receptor beta chains from one specimen sequenced in a study of neurological immune-mediated disorders. TCRdb fed the 5' RACE reads into MiXCR, producing one record per CDR3 protein. The sample consists of around 90,000 distinct CDR3 sequences, 13% of them appearing once. Regarding time point: longitudinal time-point 2. Sequenced sample: PBMCs. The receptors stem from a female donor with HTLV-1-associated myelopathy (HAM/TSP).

At least ten counts were recorded for this clonotype. CDR3 nucleotides: TGCGCCAGCAGTGAGACCGGGCCAAAAAATCAGCCCCAGCATTTT. This translates into CASSETGPKNQPQHF. V gene TRBV10-2 combines with J gene TRBJ1-5, with D hard to call. The germline V gene encodes CDR1 WSHSY and CDR2 SAAADI. The CDR3 contains 15 residues. The ends were cut back, 2 bases at V and 4 bases at J, with 12 bases in the middle.

This clonotype was observed at least ten times. The V gene is TRBV10-3, the J gene TRBJ2-2, with D unresolved. Trimming took 7 bases from V and 1 from J, leaving 4 bases between them. CDR1 and CDR2 from the germline V gene are ENHRY and SYGVKD. The CDR3 runs 12 residues. CDR3 sequence reads: CAIKGNTGELFF. The DNA for the CDR3 is TGTGCCATCAAAGGGAACACCGGGGAGCTGTTTTTT.

This clonotype has at least ten counts. The chain employs TRBV5-1 and TRBJ2-2; 8 nucleotides line up with TRBD1. The germline gives CDR1 SGHRS, CDR2 YFSETQ. The CDR3 totals 19 residues. Losses at the gene ends were 0 bases for V and 4 bases for J; bases not matched to a gene: 14. The CDR3 region is CASSLEAGGRTGGTGELFF. DNA for the CDR3: TGCGCCAGCAGCTTGGAAGCAGGGGGCCGCACCGGGGGCACCGGGGAGCTGTTTTTT.

This clonotype was seen a few times. This chain uses TRBV18 with TRBJ1-5; no reliable D call. Germline CDR1 is KGHSH and CDR2 is LQKENI. V dropped 3 bases and J dropped 0 bases, with 15 bases sitting between them. The length of the CDR3 is 17 residues. The CDR3 region has the DNA TGTGCCAGCTCACCCCCGCCTGGCCGTGATAGCAATCAGCCCCAGCATTTT. Encoded protein: CASSPPPGRDSNQPQHF.

This clonotype was detected ten times or more. The chain links TRBV28 to TRBJ2-7; D could derive from TRBD1 or TRBD2 (7 bases each). Germline CDR1 MDHEN, CDR2 SYDVKM. V lost 5 bases, J lost 3 bases, and 20 bases lay in between. The CDR3 is made up of 16 amino acids. As DNA, the CDR3 is TGTGCCAGCAGTCCCCAGGGGGAGGGGCGGAACTACGAGCAGTACTTC. This gives the protein CASSPQGEGRNYEQYF.

V and J are TRBV9 and TRBJ2-5; D possibly uses TRBD1 or TRBD2 (6 bases each). Germline V gene data show CDR1 as SGDLS and CDR2 as YYNGEE. Between the trimmed V and J ends, which lost 7 bases and 1 base, there was a span of 14 bases. CDR3 size: 14 residues. The CDR3 sequence: CASGPGAVQETQYF. Here the CDR3 DNA reads TGTGCCAGCGGCCCGGGGGCGGTCCAAGAGACCCAGTACTTC. Variable domain in full (rest from reference TRBV9 and TRBJ2-5): DSGVTQTPKHLITATGQRVTLRCSPRSGDLSVYWYQQSLDQGLQFLIQYYNGEERAKGNILERFSAQQFPDLHSELNLSSLELGDSALYFCASGPGAVQETQYFGPGTRLLVL.

The chain carries TRBV29-1 and TRBJ2-3; D not resolved. V was clipped by 7 bases and J by 5 bases, with 13 bases between them. CDR3 size: 12 residues. The germline V gene encodes CDR1 SQVTM and CDR2 ANQGSEA. CDR3 protein: CSGARPGDTQYF. CDR3 nucleotides: TGCAGCGGCGCCCGGCCGGGAGATACGCAGTATTTT.

This chain links TRBV4-3 with TRBJ1-4; TRBD1 matches 7 bases. The V and J ends lost 5 bases and 0 bases, in that order; junction bases with no gene match: 3. The germline V gene encodes CDR1 LGHNA and CDR2 YSLEER. This CDR3 comprises 15 residues. CDR3 region: CASSTTGATNEKLFF. DNA for the CDR3: TGCGCCAGCAGCACTACAGGGGCAACTAATGAAAAACTGTTTTTT.

This clonotype came up many times. The genes are TRBV9 and TRBJ1-4; D not resolved. V dropped 4 bases and J dropped 8 bases, with 21 bases sitting between them. The CDR3 length is 16 residues. Germline CDR1 SGDLS, CDR2 YYNGEE. CDR3 sequence reads: CASSPRPPGPVEKLFF. CDR3 bases: TGTGCCAGCAGCCCGCGTCCCCCCGGTCCAGTCGAAAAACTGTTTTTT.

This clonotype was picked up many times. This chain connects TRBV28 to TRBJ1-4, with 7 bases fitting TRBD1. Germline values: CDR1 MDHEN, CDR2 SYDVKM. This CDR3 spans 15 amino acids. The ends lost 2 bases at V and 3 bases at J; junction bases unmatched: 3. The CDR3 here is CASSLGTAPNEKLFF. The DNA of the CDR3 is TGTGCCAGCAGTTTAGGGACAGCTCCTAATGAAAAACTGTTTTTT. The full variable domain, in which reference TRBV28 and TRBJ1-4 provide the parts outside the CDR3, is DVKVTQSSRYLVKRTGEKVFLECVQDMDHENMFWYRQDPGLGLRLIYFSYDVKMKEKGDIPEGYSVSREKKERFSLILESASTNQTSMYLCASSLGTAPNEKLFFGSGTQLSVL.

This clonotype was observed many times. The rearrangement joins TRBV6-5 to TRBJ1-2, with D tentatively TRBD1 (6 bases). V was trimmed by 5 bases and J by 8 bases, leaving 12 bases between them. Per the germline V gene, CDR1 is MNHEY and CDR2 is SVGAGI. CDR3 length: 12 amino acids. In nucleotides, the CDR3 is TGTGCCAGCAGTACCCTAGGGGGGGGCTACACCTTC. This encodes CASSTLGGGYTF.

Turning to this clonotype: Since a much larger clone is just one base distant, this may be a read error. The chain carries TRBV3-1 and TRBJ2-7, with 12 bases lining up with TRBD2. There are 15 residues in the CDR3. CDR1 and CDR2 from the germline V gene are LGHDT and YNNKEL (reference sequence). The chain's CDR3 is CANSHGLAGTYEQYF. CDR3 bases: TGTGCCAACAGCCACGGACTAGCGGGGACCTACGAGCAGTACTTC.

This clonotype was counted ten times or more. V is TRBV3-1 and J is TRBJ2-1; D not certain. The CDR3 contains 13 residues. Trimming took off 1 base at V and 6 bases at J, with 7 bases between the two ends. Per the germline V gene, CDR1 is LGHDT and CDR2 is YNNKEL (reference sequence). CDR3 protein: CASSQAGSNEQFF. The CDR3 region has the DNA TGTGCCAGCAGCCAAGCAGGTAGCAATGAGCAGTTCTTC.

This clonotype was counted a single time. A much larger clonotype is one base distant, so this may be a read error. The rearrangement links TRBV7-9 to TRBJ2-4; perhaps D is TRBD1 or TRBD2 (6 bases each). Germline-derived CDR1 and CDR2 are SEHNR and FQNEAQ (reference sequence). V lost 5 bases and J 7 bases, leaving 18 bases between the germline ends. This CDR3 has 15 amino acids. Here the CDR3 reads CASSVMGGGENIQYF. CDR3 nucleotides: TGTGCCAGCAGCGTTATGGGGGGCGGGGAGAACATTCAGTACTTC.

CDR3 sequence (DNA): TGTGCCAGCAGTCCCCGATTGGGGGGACTAGCGGGACAAGAGACCCAGTACTTC. This translates into CASSPRLGGLAGQETQYF. The rearrangement joins TRBV6-1 to TRBJ2-5; 13 nucleotides align to TRBD2. The ends lost 5 bases at V and 2 bases at J; junction bases unmatched: 11. The CDR3 is made up of 18 amino acids. Germline CDR1 is MNHNS and CDR2 is SASEGT.

This clonotype occurred many times. The chain uses TRBV10-3 and TRBJ1-2, with D uncertain. Germline loops: CDR1 ENHRY, CDR2 SYGVKD. The germline V and J ends were trimmed by 8 bases and 1 base, with 11 bases remaining between them. The CDR3 loop spans 13 amino acids. CDR3 loop: CAIGRENNYGYTF. Here the CDR3 DNA reads TGTGCCATCGGGCGAGAGAATAACTATGGCTACACCTTC.

The V gene is TRBV20-1, the J gene TRBJ2-3, with a possible D match to TRBD2 (5 bases). This CDR3 comprises 12 residues. Per germline, CDR1 DFQATT and CDR2 SNEGSKA (reference sequence). CDR3 coding DNA: TGCAGCCTAGGAGGTACCACAGATACGCAGTATTTT. Its protein is CSLGGTTDTQYF.

Only a few counts were recorded for this clonotype. This chain links TRBV18 with TRBJ1-1, with unresolved D. The germline V gene encodes CDR1 KGHSH and CDR2 LQKENI. The CDR3 totals 14 residues. The germline V and J ends were trimmed by 1 base and 2 bases, with 8 bases remaining between them. CDR3 sequence (DNA): TGTGCCAGCTCACCACTTCAGTCTAACACTGAAGCTTTCTTT. Encoded protein: CASSPLQSNTEAFF. The whole variable domain, remainder taken from reference TRBV18 and TRBJ1-1, is NAGVMQNPRHLVRRRGQEARLRCSPMKGHSHVYWYRQLPEEGLKFMVYLQKENIIDESGMPKERFSAEFPKEGPSILRIQQVVRGDSAAYFCASSPLQSNTEAFFGQGTRLTVV.

The sample holds a few counts of this clonotype. The chain joins TRBV7-2 to TRBJ1-3; D is uncertain. V was clipped by 1 base and J by 0 bases, with 10 bases between them. The CDR3 extends over 16 amino acids. The germline CDR1 and CDR2 sequences are SGHTA and FQGNSA. The CDR3 nucleotides read TGTGCCAGCAGCTTAGTGGCGATAAGCTCTGGAAACACCATATATTTT. This encodes CASSLVAISSGNTIYF.

This clonotype showed up many times. The chain couples TRBV5-1 to TRBJ2-3, with 8 bases aligning to TRBD2. The V segment lost 5 bases and the J segment 5 bases; nucleotides outside the gene matches: 7. The germline V gene has CDR1 SGHRS and CDR2 YFSETQ. CDR3 size: 14 residues. Here the CDR3 reads CASSMAGGRDTQYF. CDR3 coding DNA: TGCGCCAGCAGTATGGCGGGGGGTAGAGATACGCAGTATTTT. Supplemented by reference TRBV5-1 and TRBJ2-3, the full variable domain reads KAGVTQTPRYLIKTRGQQVTLSCSPISGHRSVSWYQQTPGQGLQFLFEYFSETQRNKGNFPGRFSGRQFSNSRSEMNVSTLELGDSALYLCASSMAGGRDTQYFGPGTRLTVL.

This clonotype has only a few counts. The genes are TRBV29-1 and TRBJ2-5; 10 bases are shared with TRBD2. CDR3 length equals 15 residues. The germline V gene encodes CDR1 SQVTM and CDR2 ANQGSEA. V trimming: 3 bases; J trimming: 5 bases; junction bases outside the gene matches: 9. Written as DNA, the CDR3 is TGCAGCGTTGATCCTAGCGGGGGTGATTCGGAGACCCAGTACTTC. Its protein product is CSVDPSGGDSETQYF.

The table lists this clonotype with a few counts. V and J are TRBV3-1 and TRBJ2-2; the D call may be TRBD1 or TRBD2 (5 bases each). Germline V gene data show CDR1 as LGHDT and CDR2 as YNNKEL (reference sequence). V lost 1 base, J lost 2 bases, and 23 bases lay in between. The CDR3 has 20 amino acids. CDR3 sequence reads: CASSQVHRGRTPLNTGELFF. In DNA form, the CDR3 reads TGTGCCAGCAGCCAAGTTCACCGGGGCAGGACTCCTCTAAACACCGGGGAGCTGTTTTTT.

This clonotype was observed a handful of times. This may be a read error: a much more frequent sequence differs by one nucleotide. DNA of the CDR3: TGCGCCAGCAGCCTACGGGGAGCGGGCTCCTACAATGAGCAGTCCTTC. This encodes CASSLRGAGSYNEQSF. This sequence joins TRBV5-1 and TRBJ2-1; D is possibly TRBD2 (6 bases). Germline V CDR1 and CDR2: SGHRS, YFSETQ. This CDR3 region has 16 residues.

There are many counts of this clonotype. This chain joins TRBV27 and TRBJ2-6; D possibly corresponds to TRBD2 (5 bases). The CDR3 sequence is 17 residues long. Germline V gene lookup returns CDR1 MNHEY and CDR2 SMNVEV (reference sequence). The germline V and J ends were trimmed by 5 bases and 4 bases, with 18 bases remaining between them. CDR3: CASSPLGSTAGANVLTF. As DNA, the CDR3 is TGTGCCAGCAGTCCATTGGGGAGCACGGCCGGGGCCAACGTCCTGACTTTC.

This clonotype came up many times. The rearrangement links TRBV5-1 to TRBJ1-1, with a tentative D call TRBD1 (5 bases). CDR1 SGHRS and CDR2 YFSETQ come from the germline V gene. The ends were cut back, 4 bases at V and 4 bases at J, with 17 bases in the middle. The CDR3 has 15 amino acids. CDR3 sequence: CASSSRGQVGTEAFF. DNA for the CDR3: TGCGCCAGCAGCAGCCGGGGCCAGGTGGGCACTGAAGCTTTCTTT.

The CDR3 spells CAWSSGATTDTQYF. The DNA of the CDR3 is TGTGCCTGGAGTTCGGGAGCAACCACAGATACGCAGTATTTT. The J gene is TRBJ2-3, the V gene TRBV30, with TRBD2 as a possible D gene (6 bases). Germline V lookup: CDR1 GTSNPN, CDR2 SVGIG (reference sequence). This CDR3 comprises 14 residues. Trimming stripped 2 bases from V and 2 bases from J, with 11 bases between.

A few counts support this clonotype. Being one base from a much bigger clone, this may be a read error. This chain connects TRBV24-1 to TRBJ2-3; D ambiguous. CDR3 length equals 14 residues. Germline V lookup: CDR1 KGHDR, CDR2 SFDVKD. CDR3 loop: CATSVAGNTDMQYF. The CDR3 nucleotides are TGTGCCACCAGTGTTGCAGGAAACACAGATATGCAGTATTTT.

In this sample, this clonotype turned up many times. The genes are TRBV12-3 or TRBV12-4 and TRBJ2-7; a possible D gene is TRBD1 (6 bases). With 1 base removed from V and 3 bases from J, the gap between germline ends came to 10 bases. There are 14 residues in the CDR3. The CDR3 loop is CASSLGGHFYEQYF. The CDR3 DNA reads TGTGCCAGCAGTTTAGGGGGACACTTCTACGAGCAGTACTTC.

This clonotype was detected many times. The chain is built from TRBV7-9 and TRBJ1-1; TRBD1 might be the D (6 bases). Germline lookup yields CDR1 SEHNR and CDR2 FQNEAQ (reference sequence). The V gene lost 5 bases and the J gene lost 3 bases, with 13 bases spanning the gap. This CDR3 has 14 residues. The CDR3 nucleotides read TGTGCCAGCAGCCTCACAGGGTTGTACACTGAAGCTTTCTTT. Encoded protein: CASSLTGLYTEAFF. The variable domain in full, with the rest retrieved from reference TRBV7-9 and TRBJ1-1, is DTGVSQNPRHKITKRGQNVTFRCDPISEHNRLYWYRQTLGQGPEFLTYFQNEAQLEKSRLLSDRFSAERPKGSFSTLEIQRTEQGDSAMYLCASSLTGLYTEAFFGQGTRLTVV.

As regards this clonotype: Relative to the germline gene, one junction end is altered; a read error may explain this. The chain combines TRBV28 with TRBJ2-2; 7 nucleotides agree with TRBD1. The CDR3 totals 13 residues. The V gene's germline CDR1 is MDHEN and CDR2 SYDVKM. The CDR3 DNA follows: TGTGCCAGCAGGGACAGGAACACCGAGGAGCTGTTTTTT. Translating gives CASRDRNTEELFF.